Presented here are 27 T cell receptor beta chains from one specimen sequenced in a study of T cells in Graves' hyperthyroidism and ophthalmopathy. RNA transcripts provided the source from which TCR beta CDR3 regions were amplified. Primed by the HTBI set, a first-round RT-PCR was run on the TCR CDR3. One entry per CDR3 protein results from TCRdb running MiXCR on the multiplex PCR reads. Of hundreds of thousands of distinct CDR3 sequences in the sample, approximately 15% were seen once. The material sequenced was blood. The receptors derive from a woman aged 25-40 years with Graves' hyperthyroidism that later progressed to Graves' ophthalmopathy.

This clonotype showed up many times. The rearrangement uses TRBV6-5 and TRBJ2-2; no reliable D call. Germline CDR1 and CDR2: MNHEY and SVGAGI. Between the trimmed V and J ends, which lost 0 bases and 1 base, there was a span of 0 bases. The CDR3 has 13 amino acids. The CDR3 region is CASSYSNTGELFF. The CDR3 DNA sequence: TGTGCCAGCAGTTACTCGAACACCGGGGAGCTGTTTTTT.

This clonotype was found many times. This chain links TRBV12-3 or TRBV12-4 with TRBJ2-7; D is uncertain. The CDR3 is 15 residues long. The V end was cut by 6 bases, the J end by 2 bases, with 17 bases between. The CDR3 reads CASSSPRSVPYEQYF. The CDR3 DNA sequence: TGTGCCAGCAGCTCCCCACGGTCGGTTCCCTACGAGCAGTACTTC.

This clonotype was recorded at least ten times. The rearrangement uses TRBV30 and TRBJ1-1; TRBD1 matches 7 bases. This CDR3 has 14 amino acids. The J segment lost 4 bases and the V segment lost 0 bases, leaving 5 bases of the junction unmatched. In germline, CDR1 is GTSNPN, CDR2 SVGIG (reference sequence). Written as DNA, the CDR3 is TGTGCCTGGAGTGTAGGGGGCCCCGCCACTGAAGCTTTCTTT. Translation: CAWSVGGPATEAFF.

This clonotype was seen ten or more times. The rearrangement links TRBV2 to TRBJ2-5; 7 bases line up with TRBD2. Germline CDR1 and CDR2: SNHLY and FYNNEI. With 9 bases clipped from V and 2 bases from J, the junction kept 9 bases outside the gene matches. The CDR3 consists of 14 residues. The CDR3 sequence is CASRTGTTQETQYF. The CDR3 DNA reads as TGTGCCAGTCGAACCGGGACTACTCAAGAGACCCAGTACTTC.

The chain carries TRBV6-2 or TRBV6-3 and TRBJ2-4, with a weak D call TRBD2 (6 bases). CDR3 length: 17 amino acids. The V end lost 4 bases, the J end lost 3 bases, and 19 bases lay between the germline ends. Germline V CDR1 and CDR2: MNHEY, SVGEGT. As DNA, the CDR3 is TGTGCCAGCAGTTGGGGCGGGGCGGGATGGGGCAAAAACATTCAGTACTTC. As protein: CASSWGGAGWGKNIQYF.

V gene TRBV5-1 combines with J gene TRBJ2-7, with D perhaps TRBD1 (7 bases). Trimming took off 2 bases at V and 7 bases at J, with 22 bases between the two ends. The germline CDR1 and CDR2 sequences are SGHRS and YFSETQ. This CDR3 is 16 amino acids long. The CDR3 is CASSLPGTARGREQYF. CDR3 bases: TGCGCCAGCAGCTTACCCGGGACAGCCAGAGGGAGGGAGCAGTACTTC.

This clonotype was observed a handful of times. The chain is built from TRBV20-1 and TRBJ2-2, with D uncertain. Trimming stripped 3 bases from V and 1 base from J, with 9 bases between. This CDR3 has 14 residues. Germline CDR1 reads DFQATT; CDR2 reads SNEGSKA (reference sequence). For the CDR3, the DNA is TGCAGTGCTAGCAGGCTCCAGAACACCGGGGAGCTGTTTTTT. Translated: CSASRLQNTGELFF.

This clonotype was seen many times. The CDR3 bases are TGTGCCAGCAGCTTACCGGGAAGCACAGATACGCAGTATTTT. Translation: CASSLPGSTDTQYF. V usage is TRBV7-3 and J usage is TRBJ2-3; D might be TRBD2 (5 bases). CDR3 length: 14 residues. Germline V CDR1 and CDR2: SGHTA, FQGTGA. Trimming left V 2 bases short and J 0 bases short, with 6 bases between.

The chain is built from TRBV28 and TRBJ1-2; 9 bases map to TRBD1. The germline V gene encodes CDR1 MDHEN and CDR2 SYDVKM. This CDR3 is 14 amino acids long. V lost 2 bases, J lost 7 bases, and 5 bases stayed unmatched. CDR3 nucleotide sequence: TGTGCCAGCAGTTTAACAGGGGGCGCATCTGGCTACACCTTC. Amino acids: CASSLTGGASGYTF.

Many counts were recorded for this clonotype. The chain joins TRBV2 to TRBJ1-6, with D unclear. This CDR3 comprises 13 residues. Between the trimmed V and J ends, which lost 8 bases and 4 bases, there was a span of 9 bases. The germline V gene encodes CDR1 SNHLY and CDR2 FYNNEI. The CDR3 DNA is TGTGCCAGCGTTGCCGGTTATAATTCACCCCTCCACTTT. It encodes CASVAGYNSPLHF.

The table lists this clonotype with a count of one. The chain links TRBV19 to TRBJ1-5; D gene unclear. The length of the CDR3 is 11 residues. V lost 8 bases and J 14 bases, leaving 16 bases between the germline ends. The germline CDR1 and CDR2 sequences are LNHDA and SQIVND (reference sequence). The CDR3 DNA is TGTGCCAGTTCTAACACGGACCGCAAGCATTTT. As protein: CASSNTDRKHF.

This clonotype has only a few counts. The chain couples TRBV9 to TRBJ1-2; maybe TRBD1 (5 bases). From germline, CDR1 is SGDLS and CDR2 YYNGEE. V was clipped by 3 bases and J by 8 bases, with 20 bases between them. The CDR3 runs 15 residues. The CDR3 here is CASSAGLETALGYTF. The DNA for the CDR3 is TGTGCCAGCAGCGCAGGACTGGAGACAGCCCTGGGCTACACCTTC.

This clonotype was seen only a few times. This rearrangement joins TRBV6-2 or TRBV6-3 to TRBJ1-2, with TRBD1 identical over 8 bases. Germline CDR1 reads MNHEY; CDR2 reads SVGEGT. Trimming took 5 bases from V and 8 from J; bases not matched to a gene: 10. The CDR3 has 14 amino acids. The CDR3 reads CASSPTQGARGYTF. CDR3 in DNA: TGTGCCAGCAGTCCGACCCAGGGGGCCAGAGGCTACACCTTC.

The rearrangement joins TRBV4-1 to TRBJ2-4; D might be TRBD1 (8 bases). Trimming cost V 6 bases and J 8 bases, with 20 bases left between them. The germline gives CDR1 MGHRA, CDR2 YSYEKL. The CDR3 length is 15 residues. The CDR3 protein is CASSPGQGGQDIQYF. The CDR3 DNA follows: TGCGCCAGCAGTCCAGGACAGGGAGGGCAAGACATTCAGTACTTC.

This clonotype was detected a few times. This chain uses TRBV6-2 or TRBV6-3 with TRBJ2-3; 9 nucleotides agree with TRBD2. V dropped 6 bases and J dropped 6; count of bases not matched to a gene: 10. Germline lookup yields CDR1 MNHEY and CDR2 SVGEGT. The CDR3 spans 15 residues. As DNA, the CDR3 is TGTGCCAGCAGGGGTAGCGGGAGACGTTTGGATACGCAGTATTTT. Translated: CASRGSGRRLDTQYF.

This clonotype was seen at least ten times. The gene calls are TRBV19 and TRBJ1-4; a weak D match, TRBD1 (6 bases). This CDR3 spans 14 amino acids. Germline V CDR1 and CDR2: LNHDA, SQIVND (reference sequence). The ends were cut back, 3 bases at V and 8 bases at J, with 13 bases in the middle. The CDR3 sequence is CASSIGRGGEKLFF. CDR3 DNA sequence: TGTGCCAGTAGTATCGGCAGGGGAGGCGAAAAACTGTTTTTT.

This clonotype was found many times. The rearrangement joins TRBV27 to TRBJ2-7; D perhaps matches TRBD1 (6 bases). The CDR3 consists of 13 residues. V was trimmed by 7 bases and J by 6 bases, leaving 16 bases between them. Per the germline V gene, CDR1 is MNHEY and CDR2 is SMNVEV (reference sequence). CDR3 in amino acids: CASNTGLVGEQYF. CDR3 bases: TGTGCCAGCAATACAGGGTTGGTAGGCGAGCAGTACTTC.

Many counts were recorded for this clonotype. CDR3 amino acids: CASSLAGGVETQYF. In DNA, the CDR3 is TGTGCCAGCAGCTTGGCGGGAGGGGTGGAGACCCAGTACTTC. The chain combines TRBV7-2 with TRBJ2-5, with TRBD2 matching 9 bases. CDR1 is SGHTA, CDR2 FQGNSA, per germline. The V and J ends lost 3 bases and 5 bases, in that order; junction bases with no gene match: 4. CDR3 size: 14 residues. Supplemented by reference TRBV7-2 and TRBJ2-5, the full variable domain reads GAGVSQSPSNKVTEKGKDVELRCDPISGHTALYWYRQSLGQGLEFLIYFQGNSAPDKSGLPSDRFSAERTGGSVSTLTIQRTQQEDSAVYLCASSLAGGVETQYFGPGTRLLVL.

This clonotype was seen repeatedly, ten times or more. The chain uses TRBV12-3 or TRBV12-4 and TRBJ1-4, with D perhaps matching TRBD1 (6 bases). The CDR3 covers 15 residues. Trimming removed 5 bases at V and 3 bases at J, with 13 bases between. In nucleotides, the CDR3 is TGTGCCAGCAGTCCGCAGGGGTCGGCTAATGAAAAACTGTTTTTT. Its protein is CASSPQGSANEKLFF.

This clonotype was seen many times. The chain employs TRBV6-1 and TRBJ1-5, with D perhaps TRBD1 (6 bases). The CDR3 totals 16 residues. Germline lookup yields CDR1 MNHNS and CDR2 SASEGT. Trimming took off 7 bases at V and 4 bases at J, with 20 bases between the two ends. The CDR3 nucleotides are TGTGCCAGCAAACCGACAGGTACCAAGGGAAATCAGCCCCAGCATTTT. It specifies CASKPTGTKGNQPQHF.

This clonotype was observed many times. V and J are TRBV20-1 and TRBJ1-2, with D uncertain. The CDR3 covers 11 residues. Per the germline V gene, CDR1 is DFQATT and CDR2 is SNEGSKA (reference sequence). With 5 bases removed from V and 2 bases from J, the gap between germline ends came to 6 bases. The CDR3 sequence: CSAAENYGYTF. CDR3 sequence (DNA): TGCAGTGCTGCAGAGAACTATGGCTACACCTTC.

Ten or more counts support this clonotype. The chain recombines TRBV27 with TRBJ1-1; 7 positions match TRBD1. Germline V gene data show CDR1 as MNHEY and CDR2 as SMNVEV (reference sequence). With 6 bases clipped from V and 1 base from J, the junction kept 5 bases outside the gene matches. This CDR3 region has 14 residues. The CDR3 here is CASRLGGANTEAFF. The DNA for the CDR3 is TGTGCCAGCAGATTAGGGGGCGCGAACACTGAAGCTTTCTTT.

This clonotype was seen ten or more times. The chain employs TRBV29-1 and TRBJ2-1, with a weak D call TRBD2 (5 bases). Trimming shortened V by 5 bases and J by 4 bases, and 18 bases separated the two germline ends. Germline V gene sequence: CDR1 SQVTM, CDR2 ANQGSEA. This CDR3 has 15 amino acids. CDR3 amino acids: CSVQIPGIGYNEQFF. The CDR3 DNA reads TGCAGCGTTCAGATTCCGGGGATTGGGTACAATGAGCAGTTCTTC.

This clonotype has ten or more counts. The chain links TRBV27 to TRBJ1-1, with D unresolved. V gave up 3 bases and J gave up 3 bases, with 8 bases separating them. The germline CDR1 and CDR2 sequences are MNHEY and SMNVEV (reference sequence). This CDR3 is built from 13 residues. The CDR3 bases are TGTGCCAGCAGTTTGATGGCGGACACTGAAGCTTTCTTT. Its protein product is CASSLMADTEAFF.

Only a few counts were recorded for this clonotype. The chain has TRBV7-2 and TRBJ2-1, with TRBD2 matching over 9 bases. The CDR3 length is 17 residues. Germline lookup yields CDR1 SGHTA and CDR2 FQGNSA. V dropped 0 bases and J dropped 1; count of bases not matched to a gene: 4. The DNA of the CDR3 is TGTGCCAGCAGCTTAGCAGGGCTAGCGGGATCCTACAATGAGCAGTTCTTC. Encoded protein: CASSLAGLAGSYNEQFF.

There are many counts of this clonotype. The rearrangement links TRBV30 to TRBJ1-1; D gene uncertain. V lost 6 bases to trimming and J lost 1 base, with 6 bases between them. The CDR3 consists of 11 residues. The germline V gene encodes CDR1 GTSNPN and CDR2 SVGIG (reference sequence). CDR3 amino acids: CACRENTEAFF. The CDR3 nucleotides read TGTGCCTGTAGGGAGAACACTGAAGCTTTCTTT. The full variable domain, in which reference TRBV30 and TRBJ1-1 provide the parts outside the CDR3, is SQTIHQWPATLVQPVGSPLSLECTVEGTSNPNLYWYRQAAGRGLQLLFYSVGIGQISSEVPQNLSASRPQDRQFILSSKKLLLSDSGFYLCACRENTEAFFGQGTRLTVV.

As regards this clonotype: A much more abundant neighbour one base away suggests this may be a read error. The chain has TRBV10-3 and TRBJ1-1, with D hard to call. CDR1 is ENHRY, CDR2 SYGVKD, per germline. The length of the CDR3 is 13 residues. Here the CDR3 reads CAISEKRNAEAFF. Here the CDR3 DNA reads TGTGCCATCAGTGAGAAAAGGAACGCTGAAGCTTTCTTT.